The subject of this entry is one TCR beta chain. The sample is drawn from a study of shared clonotypes between healthy human individuals. CDR3 size: 15 residues. Germline V gene data show CDR1 as LNHDA and CDR2 as SQIVND (reference sequence). V gave up 9 bases and J gave up 0 bases, with 15 bases separating them. Assay: immunoSEQ multiplex PCR; the TCRdb copy retains only in-frame clones and omits some. The table has 1.5 million to 1.9 million clones, under 99% seen once. The sequencing sample was made of naive CD4+ T cells sorted from blood. The subset here: CD45RA+ positively selected. The V gene is TRBV19, the J gene TRBJ1-5; no reliable D call. The sequence was obtained from a man aged 30-40 years in good health. CDR3 protein: CASKAGEYSNQPQHF. The CDR3 DNA reads TGTGCCAGCAAAGCTGGAGAGTATAGCAATCAGCCCCAGCATTTT.